Sequencing of this T cell receptor (beta chain) was carried out in a study of CD8 T cells in Susac syndrome. General study results and limits: Acknowledgment was made by the study that its TCR sequencing and HLA analysis involved a relatively small number of individuals.

This clonotype was recorded once. What it recognizes is unknown. CD8+ and CD4+ T cells from blood underwent TCR beta sequencing, which was carried out in a high-throughput format. While CD8+ and CD4+ T cells were isolated negatively, TEMRA cells were enriched by FACS. A quantity of roughly 0.5 to 1 ug RNA underwent reverse transcription using random hexamers. Amplification of the TCR beta CDR3 was carried out by immunoSEQ multiplex PCR, which spanned a total of 54 Vbeta and 13 Jbeta segments. TCRdb reanalysed the immunoSEQ multiplex PCR reads using MiXCR and keeps one entry per CDR3 protein. In the table there are about 160,000 distinct CDR3 sequences, just under 95% of which are singletons. This receptor was obtained from a human donor in good health. The sequenced material came from CD4+ T cells from PBMCs.

CDR3 nucleotides: TGCAGTGCTAGACGTCGGGACAGCCTGAACACTGAAGCTTTCTTT. Its protein is CSARRRDSLNTEAFF. The genes are TRBV20-1 and TRBJ1-1, with TRBD1 identical over 7 bases. The CDR3 sequence is 15 residues long. The germline V gene encodes CDR1 DFQATT and CDR2 SNEGSKA (reference sequence). V lost 2 bases to trimming and J lost 0 bases; unmatched junction nucleotides: 6.